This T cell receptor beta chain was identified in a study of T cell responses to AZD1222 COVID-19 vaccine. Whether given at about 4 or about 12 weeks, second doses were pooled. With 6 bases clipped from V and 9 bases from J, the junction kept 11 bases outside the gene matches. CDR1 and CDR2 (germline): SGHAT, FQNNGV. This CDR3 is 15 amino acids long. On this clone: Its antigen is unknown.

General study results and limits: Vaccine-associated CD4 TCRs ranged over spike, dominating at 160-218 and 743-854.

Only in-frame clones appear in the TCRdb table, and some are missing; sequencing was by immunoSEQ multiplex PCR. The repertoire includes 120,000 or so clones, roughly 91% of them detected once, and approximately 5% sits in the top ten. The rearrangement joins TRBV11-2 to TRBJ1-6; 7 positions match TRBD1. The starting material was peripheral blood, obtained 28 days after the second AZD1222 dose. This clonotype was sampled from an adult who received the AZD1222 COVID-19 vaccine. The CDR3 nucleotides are TGTGCCAGCAGTTGGGAGGGGGCTCGGAGTTCACCCCTCCACTTT. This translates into CASSWEGARSSPLHF.